A single sample gave rise to the 29 T cell receptor beta chains below, sequenced in a study of Ad26.COV2.S vaccination and SARS-CoV-2 variants. The treatment: some 20 received Ad26.COV2.S at low or high dose, single or two shots; a few received placebo; per-sample allocation not given. Samples were taken on day 63 after the first vaccine or placebo injection. Method: immunoSEQ multiplex PCR; TCRdb's copy keeps in-frame clones and lacks some. Of hundreds of thousands of clones listed, 75% to 90% are singletons. This specimen consisted of peripheral blood, obtained in a trial of Ad26.COV2.S vaccine versus placebo. These receptors were obtained from a person aged 18-65 years who received the Ad26.COV2.S COVID-19 vaccine or a placebo.

The J gene is TRBJ1-5, the V gene TRBV28; the D is unclear. Germline values: CDR1 MDHEN, CDR2 SYDVKM. The CDR3 length is 15 residues. Trimming shortened V by 5 bases and J by 0 bases, and 11 bases separated the two germline ends. The CDR3 loop is CASSVRVYSNQPQHF. The CDR3 bases are TGTGCCAGCAGTGTTAGGGTTTATAGCAATCAGCCCCAGCATTTT.

V usage is TRBV6-2 or TRBV6-3 and J usage is TRBJ2-7; D may correspond to TRBD1 or TRBD2 (5 bases each). The CDR3 extends over 16 amino acids. Germline CDR1 MNHEY, CDR2 SVGEGT. Trimming pared 2 bases from V and 0 bases from J, leaving 14 bases between. The CDR3 region has the DNA TGTGCCAGCAGTTACAGTCCGGGGCAAAGCTCCTACGAGCAGTACTTC. It yields the protein CASSYSPGQSSYEQYF.

The chain uses TRBV11-3 and TRBJ2-5; D might be TRBD1 (5 bases). This CDR3 contains 13 residues. Trimming cost V 2 bases and J 3 bases, with 7 bases left between them. Per germline, CDR1 SGHNT and CDR2 YENEEA. The CDR3 bases are TGTGCCAGCAGCTTAAGGGGCGAAGAGACCCAGTACTTC. It specifies CASSLRGEETQYF.

The chain joins TRBV3-1 (or the pseudogene TRBV3-2) to TRBJ2-1; D perhaps matches TRBD1 (6 bases). From germline, CDR1 is LGHDT and CDR2 YNNKEL (reference sequence). The germline V and J ends were trimmed by 7 bases and 9 bases, with 13 bases remaining between them. This CDR3 is built from 12 residues. CDR3 nucleotide sequence: TGTGCCAGCACCCATTTACAGGGTGAGCAGTTCTTC. This codes for CASTHLQGEQFF.

V usage is TRBV19 and J usage is TRBJ1-4; TRBD1 is a possible D gene (6 bases). V was cut by 8 bases and J by 11 bases, with 21 bases left in between. There are 14 residues in the CDR3. Germline assignment: CDR1 LNHDA and CDR2 SQIVND (reference sequence). The CDR3 bases are TGTGCCAGTCACGACAGGACGGGCAATTGGAAACTGTTTTTT. This gives the protein CASHDRTGNWKLFF.

This rearrangement joins TRBV12-3 or TRBV12-4 to TRBJ2-1; D may match TRBD1 or TRBD2 (5 bases each). The CDR3 totals 11 residues. The ends were cut back, 5 bases at V and 16 bases at J, with 15 bases in the middle. The CDR3 DNA follows: TGTGCCAGCAGTCCCGGGACCCAGCGATTCTTC. Translated: CASSPGTQRFF.

This sequence joins TRBV6-2 or TRBV6-3 and TRBJ2-3, with D unresolved. The ends were cut back, 2 bases at V and 2 bases at J, with 8 bases in the middle. The CDR3 length is 14 residues. The germline gives CDR1 MNHEY, CDR2 SVGEGT. This CDR3 reads CASSYPGLTDTQYF. CDR3 DNA sequence: TGTGCCAGCAGTTACCCTGGGCTCACAGATACGCAGTATTTT.

The chain joins TRBV14 to TRBJ2-7; D may correspond to TRBD1 or TRBD2 (5 bases each). V shed 4 bases and J shed 4 bases, with 11 bases lying between them. CDR3 length equals 13 residues. CDR1 and CDR2 (germline): SGHDN, FVKESK. CDR3 sequence (DNA): TGTGCCAGCAGCCCAAGGGACCCATACGAGCAGTACTTC. This translates into CASSPRDPYEQYF.

This clone was recorded a few times. J is TRBJ1-6 and V is TRBV27; 9 positions match TRBD1. The V segment lost 3 bases and the J segment 12 bases; nucleotides outside the gene matches: 9. In germline, CDR1 is MNHEY, CDR2 SMNVEV (reference sequence). This CDR3 is 15 amino acids long. CDR3 in amino acids: CASSFWGTGSLPLHF. In DNA, the CDR3 is TGTGCCAGCAGTTTTTGGGGGACAGGGAGTTTACCCCTCCACTTT.

V and J are TRBV9 and TRBJ2-7; TRBD1 is a possible D gene (5 bases). Between the trimmed V and J ends, which lost 3 bases and 0 bases, there was a span of 10 bases. Germline CDR1 and CDR2: SGDLS and YYNGEE. This CDR3 has 14 amino acids. Here the CDR3 reads CASSGDSSSYEQYF. In DNA form, the CDR3 reads TGTGCCAGCAGCGGCGACAGTAGCTCCTACGAGCAGTACTTC.

As to this clone: The sample holds other DNA sequences that translate to the same CDR3. The rearrangement links TRBV6-2 or TRBV6-3 to TRBJ1-1, with D unclear. Germline V gives CDR1 MNHEY, CDR2 SVGEGT. The CDR3 sequence is 13 residues long. The V gene lost 3 bases and the J gene lost 2 bases, with 7 bases spanning the gap. CDR3 bases: TGTGCCAGCAGTTATCGCGGAAACACTGAAGCTTTCTTT. Its protein is CASSYRGNTEAFF.

This sequence joins TRBV11-1 and TRBJ1-2; D perhaps matches TRBD1 (6 bases). Germline lookup yields CDR1 SGHAT and CDR2 FQDESV (reference sequence). V was clipped by 5 bases and J by 0 bases, with 13 bases between them. The CDR3 extends over 15 amino acids. This chain's CDR3 is CASSPRDKANYGYTF. CDR3 nucleotides: TGTGCCAGCAGCCCCCGGGACAAAGCTAACTATGGCTACACCTTC. Full variable domain (rest looked up from reference TRBV11-1 and TRBJ1-2): EAEVAQSPRYKITEKSQAVAFWCDPISGHATLYWYRQILGQGPELLVQFQDESVVDDSQLPKDRFSAERLKGVDSTLKIQPAELGDSAMYLCASSPRDKANYGYTFGSGTRLTVV.

The gene calls are TRBV5-4 and TRBJ1-2; D ambiguous. Germline V gives CDR1 SGHNT, CDR2 YYREEE (reference sequence). The CDR3 has 14 amino acids. The V gene lost 6 bases and the J gene lost 2 bases, with 14 bases spanning the gap. The DNA of the CDR3 is TGTGCCAGCACCTTTTATGAAGGGAACTATGGCTACACCTTC. This encodes CASTFYEGNYGYTF.

J is TRBJ2-5 and V is TRBV7-3, with TRBD1 as a possible D gene (6 bases). This CDR3 has 14 amino acids. Germline CDR1 reads SGHTA; CDR2 reads FQGTGA. V was pared by 4 bases and J by 4 bases, with 13 bases between. The CDR3 DNA sequence: TGTGCCAGCAGCTCCTCAGGGGCAGGAGAGACCCAGTACTTC. Its translation is CASSSSGAGETQYF.

V is TRBV13 and J is TRBJ2-3; 7 bases are shared with TRBD1. The V and J ends lost 7 bases and 2 bases, in that order; junction bases with no gene match: 9. The germline V gene encodes CDR1 PRHDT and CDR2 FYEKMQ (reference sequence). The CDR3 contains 15 residues. CDR3 region: CASTKRDSFTDTQYF. CDR3 coding DNA: TGTGCCAGCACCAAAAGGGACAGCTTCACAGATACGCAGTATTTT.

V is TRBV7-2 and J is TRBJ2-3; TRBD1 might be the D (5 bases). This CDR3 has 15 residues. Germline V gene data show CDR1 as SGHTA and CDR2 as FQGNSA. The V end lost 2 bases, the J end lost 4 bases, and 13 bases lay between the germline ends. The CDR3 sequence is CASSLMTARADTQYF. The CDR3 DNA reads TGTGCCAGCAGCTTAATGACAGCCCGGGCAGATACGCAGTATTTT.

This chain uses TRBV27 with TRBJ2-7; D not certain. The germline V gene has CDR1 MNHEY and CDR2 SMNVEV (reference sequence). The CDR3 has 13 amino acids. V lost 4 bases, J lost 0 bases, and 7 bases lay in between. The CDR3 is CASSSLSSYEQYF. The CDR3 DNA reads as TGTGCCAGCAGTTCCCTAAGCTCCTACGAGCAGTACTTC.

The chain combines TRBV30 with TRBJ1-4; D uncertain. V lost 1 base and J lost 4, with 13 bases in between. The CDR3 spans 15 residues. CDR1 and CDR2 (germline): GTSNPN, SVGIG (reference sequence). The CDR3 region has the DNA TGTGCCTGGAGTGGAAGGGTAGGAGGTAATGAAAAACTGTTTTTT. This translates into CAWSGRVGGNEKLFF.

The table lists this clone with a count of one. The gene calls are TRBV18 and TRBJ1-1; a weak D match, TRBD1 (6 bases). V was shortened by 2 bases and J by 0 bases, with 7 bases between the two germline ends. Germline CDR1 KGHSH, CDR2 LQKENI. The CDR3 consists of 14 residues. The CDR3 is CASSPGQLNTEAFF. The CDR3 DNA sequence: TGTGCCAGCTCACCAGGACAGTTGAACACTGAAGCTTTCTTT.

This chain links TRBV6-5 with TRBJ2-7; D may match TRBD1 or TRBD2 (5 bases each). The CDR3 is 14 residues long. CDR1 and CDR2 from the germline V gene are MNHEY and SVGAGI. The ends were cut back, 7 bases at V and 0 bases at J, with 13 bases in the middle. Written as DNA, the CDR3 is TGTGCCAGCACCGGGACGGCCAGCTCCTACGAGCAGTACTTC. Translated, it gives CASTGTASSYEQYF.

This chain uses TRBV3-1 (or the pseudogene TRBV3-2) with TRBJ2-7, with TRBD1 matching over 7 bases. CDR1 is LGHDT, CDR2 YNNKEL, per germline (reference sequence). Trimming cost V 3 bases and J 6 bases; bases outside gene matches: 14. The CDR3 length is 16 residues. Here the CDR3 reads CASSHSDRDLLGEQYF. The CDR3, as DNA: TGTGCCAGCAGCCATTCCGACAGGGACCTACTGGGCGAGCAGTACTTC.

V and J are TRBV7-2 and TRBJ1-5; D is ambiguous. The CDR3 length is 13 residues. The V gene lost 1 base and the J gene lost 6 bases, with 7 bases spanning the gap. The germline V gene has CDR1 SGHTA and CDR2 FQGNSA. The CDR3 DNA sequence: TGTGCCAGCAGCTTAGGAGTTTTTCAGCCCCAGCATTTT. Amino acid sequence: CASSLGVFQPQHF.

The J gene is TRBJ1-6, the V gene TRBV10-1; the D is unclear. The germline V gene encodes CDR1 WNHNN and CDR2 SYGVQD (reference sequence). The CDR3 length is 13 residues. Trimming cost V 1 base and J 9 bases, with 7 bases left between them. Here the CDR3 reads CASSEYPSSPLHF. As DNA, the CDR3 is TGCGCCAGCAGTGAGTACCCCTCTTCACCCCTCCACTTT.

The chain carries TRBV7-2 and TRBJ1-1; D might be TRBD1 (5 bases). Per germline, CDR1 SGHTA and CDR2 FQGNSA. Trimming removed 8 bases at V and 3 bases at J, with 19 bases between. The CDR3 consists of 15 residues. CDR3 DNA sequence: TGTGCCAGCCCGGGACGAACATCTCGGGACACTGAAGCTTTCTTT. Translation: CASPGRTSRDTEAFF.

The sample holds one count of this clone. The chain employs TRBV18 and TRBJ1-4, with 9 bases fitting TRBD1. CDR3 length: 14 residues. Germline CDR1 reads KGHSH; CDR2 reads LQKENI. V was clipped by 4 bases and J by 6 bases; unmatched bases: 3. CDR3 DNA sequence: TGTGCCAGCTCACGTACAGGGGGCGATGAAAAACTGTTTTTT. This encodes CASSRTGGDEKLFF.

The chain is built from TRBV10-3 and TRBJ2-5; 9 bases map to TRBD1. Germline CDR1 and CDR2: ENHRY and SYGVKD. The CDR3 is 15 amino acids. V was pared by 7 bases and J by 5 bases, with 11 bases of the junction left unmatched. In DNA form, the CDR3 reads TGTGCCATCAAAAGGGAACAGGGGGCGGGGGAGACCCAGTACTTC. Translating gives CAIKREQGAGETQYF.

The chain combines TRBV24-1 with TRBJ1-1; D gene uncertain. This CDR3 contains 13 residues. Per the germline V gene, CDR1 is KGHDR and CDR2 is SFDVKD. V lost 10 bases to trimming and J lost 1 base, with 12 bases between them. CDR3 coding DNA: TGTGCCACTTCCCCCGGAAAGAACACTGAAGCTTTCTTT. Translated, it gives CATSPGKNTEAFF.

The chain combines TRBV19 with TRBJ2-7; 7 positions agree with TRBD1. The CDR3 has 19 amino acids. V lost 0 bases to trimming and J lost 2 bases; unmatched junction nucleotides: 16. Germline V CDR1 and CDR2: LNHDA, SQIVND (reference sequence). DNA of the CDR3: TGTGCCAGTAGTATAGACTTCCCGAAGACAGGGCGAGGGACCTACGAGCAGTACTTC. It codes for CASSIDFPKTGRGTYEQYF.

This clone was detected once. The chain uses TRBV10-2 and TRBJ2-2; 7 bases map to TRBD2. Germline V gene sequence: CDR1 WSHSY, CDR2 SAAADI. Trimming cost V 6 bases and J 4 bases; bases outside gene matches: 14. This CDR3 contains 17 residues. The CDR3 spells CASSPGSAGVATGELFF. CDR3 in DNA: TGCGCCAGCAGCCCGGGGTCCGCGGGGGTGGCCACCGGGGAGCTGTTTTTT.